A selection of T cell receptor beta chains follows, all from one sample in a study of beta chain features in type 1 diabetes. The data were produced by immunoSEQ multiplex PCR, yet TCRdb's version contains in-frame clones alone and is incomplete. The sample lists under 250,000 clones; 25% to 30% were seen once. Sequencing used central memory CD4+ T cells from blood. All receptors come from a man in his thirties or forties in good health. CDR3s include the opening cysteine and the closing phenylalanine or tryptophan. D genes are given only for firm matches. Expanded clones are given a class, and other clones once, few, many or no size at all.

TRBJ1-3,TRBV5-6,-,-,CASSLPGISGNTIYF,TGTGCCAGCAGCTTGCCAGGGATCTCTGGAAACACCATATATTTT
TRBJ2-2,TRBV11-2,few,-,CASSPQGRNTGELFF,TGTGCCAGCAGCCCACAGGGCCGAAACACCGGGGAGCTGTTTTTT
TRBJ2-3,TRBV5-1,many,-,CASSSSGSTDTQYF,TGCGCCAGCAGCTCAAGCGGGAGCACAGATACGCAGTATTTT
TRBJ2-3,TRBV11-2,-,-,CASSSTGLTTDTQYF,TGTGCCAGCAGCTCGACAGGCCTAACCACAGATACGCAGTATTTT
TRBJ2-2,TRBV30,-,-,CAWSVRGSAIGMRFSLFF,TGTGCCTGGAGTGTTAGGGGTAGCGCGATTGGGATGAGGTTTTCGCTGTTTTTT
TRBJ2-1,TRBV7-2,-,-,CASSQNWSDEQFF,TGTGCCAGCAGCCAGAATTGGAGCGATGAGCAGTTCTTC
TRBJ2-3,TRBV30,-,TRBD2,CAWGAGADTQYF,TGTGCCTGGGGAGCGGGAGCAGATACGCAGTATTTT
TRBJ2-3,TRBV5-1,-,TRBD1,CASSRGQIADTQYF,TGCGCCAGCAGCAGGGGACAGATCGCAGATACGCAGTATTTT
TRBJ2-5,TRBV7-9,-,-,CASSLVLAGETQYF,TGTGCCAGCAGCCTTGTACTAGCTGGAGAGACCCAGTACTTC
TRBJ2-1,TRBV28,-,TRBD1,CASSSGGSQYNEQFF,TGTGCCAGCAGTTCAGGGGGCTCCCAATACAATGAGCAGTTCTTC
TRBJ2-4,TRBV7-9,-,-,CASSSELAKNIQYF,TGCGCCAGCAGCTCTGAATTAGCCAAAAACATTCAGTACTTC
TRBJ2-2,TRBV29-1,-,-,CSVKRGQGTGELFF,TGCAGCGTAAAGCGGGGACAAGGGACCGGGGAGCTGTTTTTT
TRBJ2-3,TRBV27,-,-,CASSKIDDSTDTQYF,TGTGCCAGCAGTAAAATAGATGATAGCACAGATACGCAGTATTTT
TRBJ2-7,TRBV15,-,-,CATSRDRWAGYEQYF,TGTGCCACCAGCAGAGATCGCTGGGCTGGCTACGAGCAGTACTTC
TRBJ2-7,TRBV18,few,-,CASSPKKGPGYEQYF,TGTGCCAGCTCACCCAAGAAGGGGCCTGGCTACGAGCAGTACTTC
TRBJ2-7,TRBV29-1,few,TRBD1,CSVQPGGGEQYF,TGCAGCGTGCAACCAGGGGGCGGCGAGCAGTACTTC
TRBJ2-1,TRBV7-2,-,-,CASSYRQGYNEQFF,TGTGCCAGCAGCTACCGACAAGGTTACAATGAGCAGTTCTTC
TRBJ1-1,TRBV5-1,-,-,CASSRSGHTNTEAFF,TGCGCCAGCAGTCGATCGGGACACACGAACACTGAAGCTTTCTTT
TRBJ2-5,TRBV30,few,-,CAWSDQLPQETQYF,TGTGCCTGGAGTGATCAATTACCCCAAGAGACCCAGTACTTC
TRBJ2-1,TRBV7-2,-,TRBD2,CASSLSGISYNEQFF,TGTGCCAGCAGCTTAAGCGGGATCTCCTACAATGAGCAGTTCTTC
TRBJ1-4,TRBV7-2,few,-,CASSLGGLSNEKLFF,TGTGCCAGCAGCTTAGGGGGACTCAGTAATGAAAAACTGTTTTTT
TRBJ2-1,TRBV6-5,few,TRBD2,CASRLTSGAYNEQFF,TGTGCCAGCAGGTTGACTAGCGGGGCCTACAATGAGCAGTTCTTC
TRBJ2-5,TRBV29-1,few,-,CSVVGLQETQYF,TGCAGCGTTGTGGGGCTCCAAGAGACCCAGTACTTC
TRBJ1-5,TRBV7-2,-,-,CASSPGRASGQPQHF,TGTGCCAGCAGCCCGGGACGGGCTTCGGGTCAGCCCCAGCATTTT
TRBJ1-5,TRBV29-1,few,TRBD1,CSVAGQLNQPQHF,TGCAGCGTTGCGGGACAGCTCAATCAGCCCCAGCATTTT
TRBJ2-3,TRBV19,-,-,CASSLFQGTDTQYF,TGTGCCAGTAGTTTATTCCAGGGGACAGATACGCAGTATTTT
TRBJ1-1,TRBV14,few,-,CASSPAGVNTEAFF,TGTGCCAGCAGCCCAGCTGGCGTGAACACTGAAGCTTTCTTT
TRBJ2-1,TRBV10-1,-,TRBD2,CASSRAGGLFGEQFF,TGCGCCAGCAGTAGGGCGGGAGGTCTCTTTGGTGAGCAGTTCTTC
TRBJ2-3,TRBV29-1,many,-,CSVEQRGTDTQYF,TGCAGCGTTGAACAAAGGGGCACAGATACGCAGTATTTT